A selection of T cell receptor beta chains follows, all from one sample in a study of blood T cells in healthy people across ages. TCRdb reprocessed the 5' RACE reads via MiXCR and lists one record per CDR3 protein. The table shows 700,000 to 900,000 distinct CDR3 sequences, with roughly 26% occurring only once. The sample was also linked to a second study, of T cells of mothers and their children.

Sequencing input: blood. These receptors were taken from a boy aged 10-17 years in good health. Each CDR3 is given with its conserved first and last residue. Fields, in order: J gene, V gene, clone size, D gene, CDR3 DNA, CDR3 protein. The D gene is left open where the match is weak. Not all rows give a size; the values are once, few, many and, for expanded clones, a class.

>TRBJ2-3|TRBV14|few|TRBD1
TGTGCCAGCAGCCAAGATGGGCCGACAGGGCTCACAGATACGCAGTATTTT
CASSQDGPTGLTDTQYF
>TRBJ2-7|TRBV9|few|.
TGTGCCAGCAGCGACCCCCAGGGGGGTGCATCCTACGAGCAGTACTTC
CASSDPQGGASYEQYF
>TRBJ2-5|TRBV7-7|few|.
TGTGCCAGCAGCTTAGGACAGTCCGAGACCCAGTACTTC
CASSLGQSETQYF
>TRBJ2-2|TRBV4-1|few|TRBD2
TGCGCCAGCAGCCAACGGACTAGCGGGGGGCCGAACACCGGGGAGCTGTTTTTT
CASSQRTSGGPNTGELFF
>TRBJ2-5|TRBV12-3/TRBV12-4|few|.
TGTGCCAGCAGTTTGACTCGAAACCAGGAGACCCAGTACTTC
CASSLTRNQETQYF
>TRBJ2-5|TRBV5-1|few|.
TGCGCCAGCAGCGTACTGACGGGGTGGGAGACCCAGTACTTC
CASSVLTGWETQYF
>TRBJ2-3|TRBV11-2|few|.
TGTGCCAGCAGCTTAGGGACTCCTCGCACAGATACGCAGTATTTT
CASSLGTPRTDTQYF
>TRBJ2-5|TRBV4-1|.|TRBD1
TGCGCCAGCAGCCAACAGGGACAGCCGCTTGGAGAGACCCAGTACTTC
CASSQQGQPLGETQYF
>TRBJ2-6|TRBV4-1|few|.
TGCGCCACAGCAGGGCCTAAGGGGGCCAACGTCCTGACTTTC
CATAGPKGANVLTF
>TRBJ2-1|TRBV9|.|.
TGTGCCAGCAGCGTAGGTGGGGCACACAATGAGCAGTTCTTC
CASSVGGAHNEQFF
>TRBJ1-3|TRBV6-5|few|.
TGTGCCAGCAGCCCTTGGGGGGTCACTGGAAACACCATATATTTT
CASSPWGVTGNTIYF
>TRBJ2-3|TRBV18|few|.
TGTGCCAGCTCGTCAGGAAGGGTCGGCACAGATACGCAGTATTTT
CASSSGRVGTDTQYF
>TRBJ2-5|TRBV4-2|few|TRBD2
TGTGCCAGCAGCCAAGAGGGAATAGCGGGGGAGGAGCAGTACTTC
CASSQEGIAGEEQYF
>TRBJ2-7|TRBV2|many|.
TGTGCCAGCAGTGACGGCTACGAGCAGTACTTC
CASSDGYEQYF
>TRBJ2-7|TRBV15|.|.
TGTGCCACCAGCAGAGATAGGACGATACTGAGCTCCTACGAGCAGTACTTC
CATSRDRTILSSYEQYF
>TRBJ1-5|TRBV6-4|few|.
TGTGCCAGCAGTCGGGTCCCGCGGTCCAATCAGCCCCAGCATTTT
CASSRVPRSNQPQHF
>TRBJ1-1|TRBV5-1|few|.
TGCGCCAGCCACCCCAGGGCAGGGAGGGAAGCTTTCTTT
CASHPRAGREAFF
>TRBJ2-1|TRBV7-2|.|.
TGTGCCAGCAGCTGGGGCGGGACATACAATGAGCAGTTCTTC
CASSWGGTYNEQFF
>TRBJ2-7|TRBV9|few|TRBD2
TGTGCCAGCAGCGTCGGGACTAGGAACCACGAGCAGTACTTC
CASSVGTRNHEQYF
>TRBJ2-5|TRBV5-1|few|.
TGCGCCAGCAGAGCGAACCCCGGGGTAGCCAAAGAGACCCAGTACTTC
CASRANPGVAKETQYF
>TRBJ1-5|TRBV15|few|.
TGTGCCACCAGCAGAACCGTAAATCAGCCCCAGCATTTT
CATSRTVNQPQHF
>TRBJ1-2|TRBV6-5|few|TRBD1
TGTGCCAGCAGTTACGCGACAGGGCCCTATGGCTACACCTTC
CASSYATGPYGYTF
>TRBJ2-7|TRBV20-1|.|TRBD1
TGCAGTGCTAGAGAATCGACAGGGACCTACGAGCGGTACTTC
CSARESTGTYERYF
>TRBJ1-4|TRBV29-1|.|TRBD1
TGCAGCGTTGCACCCCAGGGGGACCGGGAAAAACTGTTTTTT
CSVAPQGDREKLFF
>TRBJ2-4|TRBV30|.|.
TGTGCCTGCGAAAACAGGGATGGGAAGTGGTACTTC
CACENRDGKWYF
>TRBJ1-2|TRBV25-1|once|.
TGTGCCAGCAGTGACGTCGGGAAGGTTGGCTACACCTTC
CASSDVGKVGYTF
>TRBJ2-6|TRBV12-3/TRBV12-4|.|.
TGTGCCAGCAGCGTGGAGAGGGACTTCTCTGGGGCCAACGTCCTGACTTTC
CASSVERDFSGANVLTF
>TRBJ1-1|TRBV20-1|few|.
TGCAGTGCTAGAGATCCCAGTGGATTATCAGCTTTCTTT
CSARDPSGLSAFF
>TRBJ2-1|TRBV2|.|TRBD1
TGTGCCAGCAGTGGCCGGGACAGCACTCCTAACAATGAGCAGTTCTTC
CASSGRDSTPNNEQFF
>TRBJ1-6|TRBV28|.|.
TGTGCCAGCAGTTCCTATTTAGGTTGGGAGGGAGGATCACCCCTCCACTTT
CASSSYLGWEGGSPLHF
>TRBJ1-4|TRBV18|few|.
TGTGCCAGCTCACCCCAGGCCGAATACATTAATGAAAAACTGTTTTTT
CASSPQAEYINEKLFF
>TRBJ2-7|TRBV6-1|.|.
TGTGCCAGCAGTGAACCCTCCCGGGGTTCCTCCTACGAGCAGTACTTC
CASSEPSRGSSYEQYF
>TRBJ2-1|TRBV3-1|few|.
TGTGCCAGCAGGGGCGGACGGGCCTACAATGAGCAGTTCTTC
CASRGGRAYNEQFF
>TRBJ2-5|TRBV28|.|TRBD1
TGTGCCAGCAACCCACAGGGGGCGAAGGAGACCCAGTACTTC
CASNPQGAKETQYF
>TRBJ1-2|TRBV7-2|few|.
TGTGCCAGCAGCTTACTTGGGACGGTCTACACCTTC
CASSLLGTVYTF
>TRBJ1-2|TRBV9|.|.
TGTGCCAGCAGCGTAGAAGGAGGGCAGCACTTCTATGGCTACACCTTC
CASSVEGGQHFYGYTF
>TRBJ2-7|TRBV20-1|.|TRBD1
TGCAGTGCTAGAGGGGACAGGGGGAACTACGAGCAGTACTTC
CSARGDRGNYEQYF
>TRBJ2-1|TRBV11-2|few|.
TGTGCCAGCGGCAAGTCGGGGGCCCTGAATGAGCAGTTCTTC
CASGKSGALNEQFF
>TRBJ1-4|TRBV5-1|.|.
TGCGCCAGCAGGTCCGCCTTTAAAAGGAGAAGCGAAAATGAAAAACTGTTTTTT
CASRSAFKRRSENEKLFF
>TRBJ2-7|TRBV5-1|.|.
TGCGCCAGCAGCTTGGGGGTTAGTGTAAAGGGCGTGGGCGAGCAGTACTTC
CASSLGVSVKGVGEQYF
>TRBJ2-7|TRBV14|.|.
TGTGCCAGCAGCCAAGTGTTGCACTACGAGCAGTACTTC
CASSQVLHYEQYF
>TRBJ1-1|TRBV3-1|.|.
TGTGCCAGCAGCCAAGATTATGGGAACACTGAAGCTTTCTTT
CASSQDYGNTEAFF
>TRBJ1-1|TRBV15|.|.
TGTGCCACCAGCAGAGGAGGCCGGAACACTGAAGCTTTCTTT
CATSRGGRNTEAFF